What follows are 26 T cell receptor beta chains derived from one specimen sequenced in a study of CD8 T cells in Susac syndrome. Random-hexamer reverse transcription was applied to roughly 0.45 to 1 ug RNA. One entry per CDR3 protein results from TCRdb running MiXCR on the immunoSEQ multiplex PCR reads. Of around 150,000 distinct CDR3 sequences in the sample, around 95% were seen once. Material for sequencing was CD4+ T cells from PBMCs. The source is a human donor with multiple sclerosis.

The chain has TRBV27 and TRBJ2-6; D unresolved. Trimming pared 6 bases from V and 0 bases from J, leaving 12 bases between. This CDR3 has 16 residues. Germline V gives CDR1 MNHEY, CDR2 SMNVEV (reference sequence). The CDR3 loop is CASSDWASSGANVLTF. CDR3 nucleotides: TGTGCCAGCAGCGACTGGGCGTCCTCTGGGGCCAACGTCCTGACTTTC.

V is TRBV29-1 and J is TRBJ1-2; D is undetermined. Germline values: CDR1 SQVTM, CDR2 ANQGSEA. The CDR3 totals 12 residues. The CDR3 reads CSIGPGVYGYTF. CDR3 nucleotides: TGCAGTATTGGCCCCGGAGTCTATGGCTACACCTTC.

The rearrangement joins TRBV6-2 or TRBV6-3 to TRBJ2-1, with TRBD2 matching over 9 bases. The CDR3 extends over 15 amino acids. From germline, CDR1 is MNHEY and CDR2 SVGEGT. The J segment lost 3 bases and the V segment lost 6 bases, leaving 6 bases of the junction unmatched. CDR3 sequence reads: CASSPERGVYNEQFF. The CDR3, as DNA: TGTGCCAGCAGCCCCGAGCGGGGGGTCTACAATGAGCAGTTCTTC.

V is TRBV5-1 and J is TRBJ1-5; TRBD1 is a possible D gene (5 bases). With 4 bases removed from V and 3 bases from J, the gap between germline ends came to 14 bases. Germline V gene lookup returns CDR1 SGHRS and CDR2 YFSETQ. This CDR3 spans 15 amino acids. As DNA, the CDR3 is TGCGCCAGCAGCCCCTACCAAGGGGACAATCAGCCCCAGCATTTT. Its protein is CASSPYQGDNQPQHF. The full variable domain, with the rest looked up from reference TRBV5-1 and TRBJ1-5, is KAGVTQTPRYLIKTRGQQVTLSCSPISGHRSVSWYQQTPGQGLQFLFEYFSETQRNKGNFPGRFSGRQFSNSRSEMNVSTLELGDSALYLCASSPYQGDNQPQHFGDGTRLSIL.

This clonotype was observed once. The CDR3 nucleotides are TGCAGTGCTAAAGGGGACAGGGACTTCTTAAATGGCTACACCTTC. Translating it yields CSAKGDRDFLNGYTF. V is TRBV20-1 and J is TRBJ1-2; TRBD1 matches 9 bases. CDR3 length: 15 residues. Germline V gene data show CDR1 as DFQATT and CDR2 as SNEGSKA (reference sequence). Germline trimming cut 4 bases from V and 6 bases from J; bases unmatched to any gene: 12.

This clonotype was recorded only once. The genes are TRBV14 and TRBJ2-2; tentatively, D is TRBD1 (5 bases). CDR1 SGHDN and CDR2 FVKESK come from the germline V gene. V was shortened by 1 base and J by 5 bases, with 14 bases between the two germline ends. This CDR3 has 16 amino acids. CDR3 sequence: CASSQGKGAGTGELFF. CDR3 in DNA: TGTGCCAGCAGCCAAGGAAAAGGAGCAGGGACCGGGGAGCTGTTTTTT.

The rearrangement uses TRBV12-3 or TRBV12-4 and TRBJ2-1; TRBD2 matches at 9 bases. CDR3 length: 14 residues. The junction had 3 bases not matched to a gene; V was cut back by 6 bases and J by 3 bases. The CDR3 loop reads CASRPSGNYNEQFF. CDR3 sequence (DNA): TGTGCCAGCAGACCTAGCGGGAACTACAATGAGCAGTTCTTC.

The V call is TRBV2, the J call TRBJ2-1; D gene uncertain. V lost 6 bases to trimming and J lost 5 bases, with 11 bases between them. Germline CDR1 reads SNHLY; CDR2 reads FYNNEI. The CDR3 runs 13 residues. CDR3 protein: CASSADVNNEQFF. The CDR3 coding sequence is TGTGCCAGCAGCGCCGACGTAAACAATGAGCAGTTCTTC.

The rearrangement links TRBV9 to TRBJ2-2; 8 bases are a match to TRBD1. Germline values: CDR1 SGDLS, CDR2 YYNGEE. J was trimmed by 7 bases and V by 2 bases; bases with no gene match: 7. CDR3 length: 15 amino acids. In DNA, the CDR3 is TGTGCCAGCAGCGTGGTTCAGGGGGCCGGCGGGGAGCTGTTTTTT. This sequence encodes CASSVVQGAGGELFF.

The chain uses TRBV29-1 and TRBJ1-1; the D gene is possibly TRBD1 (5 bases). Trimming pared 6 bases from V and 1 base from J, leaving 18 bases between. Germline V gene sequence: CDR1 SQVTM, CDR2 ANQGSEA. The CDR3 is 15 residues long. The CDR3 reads CSVPRVGRSNTEAFF. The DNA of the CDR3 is TGCAGCGTCCCCCGGGTGGGACGATCGAACACTGAAGCTTTCTTT.

The CDR3 loop reads CASSGGRLLGLAEETQYF. CDR3 in DNA: TGCGCCAGCAGCGGCGGCAGACTATTGGGACTAGCGGAAGAGACCCAGTACTTC. The chain employs TRBV5-1 and TRBJ2-5, with TRBD2 identical over 11 bases. Germline CDR1 SGHRS, CDR2 YFSETQ. V lost 4 bases and J lost 3; bases outside the gene matches: 14. The CDR3 is 18 residues long. The full variable domain, rest sourced from reference TRBV5-1 and TRBJ2-5, is KAGVTQTPRYLIKTRGQQVTLSCSPISGHRSVSWYQQTPGQGLQFLFEYFSETQRNKGNFPGRFSGRQFSNSRSEMNVSTLELGDSALYLCASSGGRLLGLAEETQYFGPGTRLLVL.

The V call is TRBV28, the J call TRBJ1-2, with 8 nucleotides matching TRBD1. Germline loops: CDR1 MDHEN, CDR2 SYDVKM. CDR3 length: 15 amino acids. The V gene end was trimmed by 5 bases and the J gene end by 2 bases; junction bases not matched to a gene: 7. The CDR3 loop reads CASSPGGGPNYGYTF. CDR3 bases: TGTGCCAGCAGTCCAGGGGGCGGACCGAACTATGGCTACACCTTC.

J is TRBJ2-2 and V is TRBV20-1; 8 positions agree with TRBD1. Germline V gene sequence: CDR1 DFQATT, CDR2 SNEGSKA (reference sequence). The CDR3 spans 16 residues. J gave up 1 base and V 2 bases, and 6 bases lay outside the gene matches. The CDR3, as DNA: TGCAGTGCTAGACCCCCCGGGACAGGGAACACCGGGGAGCTGTTTTTT. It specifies CSARPPGTGNTGELFF.

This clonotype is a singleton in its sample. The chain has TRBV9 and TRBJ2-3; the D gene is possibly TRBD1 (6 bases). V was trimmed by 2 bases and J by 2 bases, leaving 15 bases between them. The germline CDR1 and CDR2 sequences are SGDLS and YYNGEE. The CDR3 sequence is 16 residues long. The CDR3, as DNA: TGTGCCAGCAGCGTTCTCTCAGGGGTTTTCACAGATACGCAGTATTTT. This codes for CASSVLSGVFTDTQYF.

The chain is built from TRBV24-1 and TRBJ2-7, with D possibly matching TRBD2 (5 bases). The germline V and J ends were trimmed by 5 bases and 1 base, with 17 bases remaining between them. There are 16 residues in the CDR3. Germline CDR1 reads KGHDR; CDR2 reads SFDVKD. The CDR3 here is CATSGRGSTGSYEQYF. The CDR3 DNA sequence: TGTGCCACCAGTGGTCGCGGTTCAACGGGGTCCTACGAGCAGTACTTC.

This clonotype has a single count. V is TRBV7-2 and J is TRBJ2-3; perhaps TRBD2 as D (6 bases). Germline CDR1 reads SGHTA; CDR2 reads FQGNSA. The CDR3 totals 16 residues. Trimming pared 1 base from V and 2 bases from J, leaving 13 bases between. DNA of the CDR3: TGTGCCAGCAGCTTAGTGGGGACGGGGGACACAGATACGCAGTATTTT. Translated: CASSLVGTGDTDTQYF.

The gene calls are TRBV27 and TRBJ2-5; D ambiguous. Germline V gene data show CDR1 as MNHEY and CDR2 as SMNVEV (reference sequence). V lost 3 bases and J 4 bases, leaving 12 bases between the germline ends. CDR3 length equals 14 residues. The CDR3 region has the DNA TGTGCCAGCAGTTTCCTCGGGTCAACAGAGACCCAGTACTTC. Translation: CASSFLGSTETQYF.

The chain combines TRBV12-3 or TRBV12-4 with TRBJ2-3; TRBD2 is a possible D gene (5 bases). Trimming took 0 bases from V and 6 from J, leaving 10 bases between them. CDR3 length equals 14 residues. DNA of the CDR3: TGTGCCAGCAGTTTAGCGGGAGTGGAGGATACGCAGTATTTT. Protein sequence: CASSLAGVEDTQYF.

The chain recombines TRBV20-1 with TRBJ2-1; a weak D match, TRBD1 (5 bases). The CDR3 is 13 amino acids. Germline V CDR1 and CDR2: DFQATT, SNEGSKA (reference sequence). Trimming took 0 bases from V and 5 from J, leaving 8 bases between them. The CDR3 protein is CSARDLRDNEQFF. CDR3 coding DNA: TGCAGTGCTAGAGATCTCAGGGACAATGAGCAGTTCTTC.

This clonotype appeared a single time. The CDR3 DNA follows: TGTGCCACCCGGCGACTAGCGGGAACCTACGAGCAGTACTTC. Translation gives CATRRLAGTYEQYF. The rearrangement uses TRBV28 and TRBJ2-7, with TRBD2 matching over 11 bases. The J segment lost 2 bases and the V segment lost 10 bases, leaving 7 bases of the junction unmatched. This CDR3 is built from 14 residues. The germline CDR1 and CDR2 sequences are MDHEN and SYDVKM. Drawing the rest from reference TRBV28 and TRBJ2-7, the complete variable domain is DVKVTQSSRYLVKRTGEKVFLECVQDMDHENMFWYRQDPGLGLRLIYFSYDVKMKEKGDIPEGYSVSREKKERFSLILESASTNQTSMYLCATRRLAGTYEQYFGPGTRLTVT.

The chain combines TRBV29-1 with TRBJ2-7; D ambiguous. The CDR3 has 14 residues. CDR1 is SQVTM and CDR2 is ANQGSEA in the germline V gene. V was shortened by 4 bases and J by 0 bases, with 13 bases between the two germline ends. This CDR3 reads CSVGQRLSSYEQYF. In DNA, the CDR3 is TGCAGCGTTGGGCAGCGCCTGAGCTCCTACGAGCAGTACTTC.

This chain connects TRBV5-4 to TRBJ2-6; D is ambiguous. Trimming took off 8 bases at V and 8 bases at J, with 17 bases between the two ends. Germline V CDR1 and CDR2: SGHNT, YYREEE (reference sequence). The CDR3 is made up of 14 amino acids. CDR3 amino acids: CASSLSVESNVLTF. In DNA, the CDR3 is TGTGCCAGTTCTCTTTCGGTGGAATCCAACGTCCTGACTTTC.

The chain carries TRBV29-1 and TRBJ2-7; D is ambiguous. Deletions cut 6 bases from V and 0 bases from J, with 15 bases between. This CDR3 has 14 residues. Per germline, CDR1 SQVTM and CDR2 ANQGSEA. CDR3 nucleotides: TGCAGCGTAGTTCTGGCTTCGAGCTCCTACGAGCAGTACTTC. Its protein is CSVVLASSSYEQYF.

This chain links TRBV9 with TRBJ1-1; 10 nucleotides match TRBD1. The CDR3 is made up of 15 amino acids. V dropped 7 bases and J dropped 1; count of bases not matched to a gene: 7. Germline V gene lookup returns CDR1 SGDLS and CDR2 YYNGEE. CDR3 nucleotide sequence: TGTGCCAGCGCCCCGGGACAGGGGACGAACACTGAAGCTTTCTTT. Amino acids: CASAPGQGTNTEAFF.

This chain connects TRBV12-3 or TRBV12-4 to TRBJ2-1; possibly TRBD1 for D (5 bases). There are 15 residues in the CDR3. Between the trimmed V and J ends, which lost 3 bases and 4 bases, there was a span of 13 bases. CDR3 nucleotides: TGTGCCAGCAGTTTGGAAGGGGCCCTATACAATGAGCAGTTCTTC. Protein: CASSLEGALYNEQFF.

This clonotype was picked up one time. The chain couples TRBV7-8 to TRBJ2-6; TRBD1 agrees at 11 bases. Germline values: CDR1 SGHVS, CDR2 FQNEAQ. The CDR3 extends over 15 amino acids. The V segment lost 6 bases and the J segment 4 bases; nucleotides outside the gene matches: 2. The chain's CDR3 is CASRDRGQGANVLTF. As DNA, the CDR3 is TGTGCCAGCAGGGACAGGGGGCAAGGGGCCAACGTCCTGACTTTC.